The present entry profiles one T cell receptor beta chain with its context. Its antigen is still unknown. Clones were read by immunoSEQ multiplex PCR, and TCRdb kept only the in-frame ones, dropping some. The table has around 50,000 clones, 86% seen once; the top ten hold around 2.5%. The V end lost 4 bases, the J end lost 15 bases, and 16 bases lay between the germline ends. CDR1 is MGHDK and CDR2 is SYGVNS in the germline V gene. The CDR3 spans 12 residues. Time point meaning: baseline, week 1 (first vaccination visit). The treatment here: pre-vaccination baseline after standard-of-care therapy. Each donor presented with a new WHO grade 3 or 4 astrocytoma that tested IDH1-mutant and showed ATRX loss. This sample is drawn from a study of a mutant IDH1 vaccine in newly diagnosed glioma. Study-wide context: Patients got radiotherapy, temozolomide, or both beforehand, and most got both. Study conclusions and caveats: Of the patients, 93.3% had vaccine-induced immune responses. Pseudoprogression apparently lacked any relation to changes in top peripheral T cell clonotypes.

This sequence joins TRBV25-1 and TRBJ1-5, with D perhaps TRBD1 (5 bases). The input for sequencing was PBMCs, taken from a glioma patient treated with radiotherapy, temozolomide or both. The TCR was taken from a man in his forties with glioma. The CDR3 loop reads CASSGPTAVWHF. CDR3 nucleotides: TGTGCCAGCAGTGGCCCGACAGCGGTGTGGCATTTT.